This entry lists 15 T cell receptor beta chains sequenced from one sample in a study of CD8 T cells in ankylosing spondylitis. TCRdb independently ran MiXCR on the 5' RACE reads; one entry per CDR3 protein. The sample consists of 180,000 or so distinct CDR3 sequences, under 14% of them appearing once. The sequenced sample was blood, either unsorted or a sorted T cell fraction (not recorded which). The receptor source for this set is a male donor with ankylosing spondylitis or in good health (not recorded which).

This clonotype was counted only a few times. V gene TRBV7-2 combines with J gene TRBJ2-1, with TRBD2 matching 10 bases. Germline CDR1 and CDR2: SGHTA and FQGNSA. V gave up 1 base and J gave up 5 bases; unmatched junction bases: 2. CDR3 size: 15 residues. The CDR3 loop is CASSLVSGGDNEQFF. The CDR3 nucleotides read TGTGCCAGCAGCTTAGTCAGCGGGGGGGACAATGAGCAGTTCTTC.

This clonotype was seen many times. The chain carries TRBV29-1 and TRBJ2-2; 15 nucleotides align to TRBD2. The CDR3 has 16 residues. Trimming removed 4 bases from V and 4 bases from J; junction bases left unmatched: 4. CDR1 SQVTM and CDR2 ANQGSEA come from the germline V gene. CDR3 region: CSVGTSGRASTGELFF. The CDR3 DNA sequence: TGCAGCGTTGGGACTAGCGGGAGGGCCAGCACCGGGGAGCTGTTTTTT.

This clonotype was seen more than once but under ten times. A much larger clone differs from this one at a single base, so this may be a read error. The chain carries TRBV18 and TRBJ1-6; 7 bases are shared with TRBD1. Germline CDR1 KGHSH, CDR2 LQKENI. V gave up 6 bases and J gave up 6 bases; unmatched junction bases: 2. The CDR3 spans 13 residues. CDR3: CASSGQANSPLHF. CDR3 bases: TGTGCCAGCTCTGGACAGGCTAATTCACCCCTCCACTTT. Using reference TRBV18 and TRBJ1-6 for the parts outside the CDR3, the full variable domain is NAGVMQNPRHLVRRRGQEARLRCSPMKGHSHVYWYRQLPEEGLKFMVYLQKENIIDESGMPKERFSAEFPKEGPSILRIQQVVRGDSAAYFCASSGQANSPLHFGNGTRLTVT.

This clonotype was recorded at least ten times. The chain combines TRBV29-1 with TRBJ2-1; a weak D match, TRBD1 (5 bases). Germline values: CDR1 SQVTM, CDR2 ANQGSEA. V shed 6 bases and J shed 7 bases, with 10 bases lying between them. The CDR3 totals 11 residues. The CDR3 DNA reads as TGCAGCGTCCTCGACAGTAATGAGCAGTTCTTC. Translated, it gives CSVLDSNEQFF.

This clonotype was observed at least ten times. V gene TRBV6-1 combines with J gene TRBJ2-3, with no clear D. Trimming cost V 5 bases and J 5 bases, with 2 bases left between them. CDR1 and CDR2 from the germline V gene are MNHNS and SASEGT. The CDR3 runs 10 residues. For the CDR3, the DNA is TGTGCCAGCAGTATAGATACGCAGTATTTT. Translating gives CASSIDTQYF.

This clonotype was counted many times. This chain connects TRBV6-1 to TRBJ2-2; D remains ambiguous. This CDR3 spans 15 amino acids. Germline V gene data show CDR1 as MNHNS and CDR2 as SASEGT. The V gene lost 6 bases and the J gene lost 3 bases, with 14 bases spanning the gap. The CDR3 nucleotides read TGTGCCAGCAGCTTTGATGGGATGCACACCGGGGAGCTGTTTTTT. Amino acids: CASSFDGMHTGELFF.

At least ten counts were recorded for this clonotype. The chain is built from TRBV5-1 and TRBJ2-1; D remains ambiguous. Germline loops: CDR1 SGHRS, CDR2 YFSETQ. This CDR3 has 15 amino acids. V was clipped by 1 base and J by 2 bases, with 10 bases between them. The DNA of the CDR3 is TGCGCCAGCAGCTTGCCGAGAGCCACCTACAATGAGCAGTTCTTC. Its protein is CASSLPRATYNEQFF.

This chain links TRBV6-2 or TRBV6-3 with TRBJ2-4, with 7 nucleotides matching TRBD1. Germline V lookup: CDR1 MNHEY, CDR2 SVGEGT. This CDR3 has 13 amino acids. J was trimmed by 10 bases and V by 0 bases; bases with no gene match: 3. The CDR3 DNA reads TGTGCCAGCAGTTACTCGCCGGACAGGATTCAGTACTTC. Amino acids: CASSYSPDRIQYF.

This clonotype was seen repeatedly, ten times or more. J is TRBJ2-1 and V is TRBV18; TRBD2 matches at 8 bases. The germline gives CDR1 KGHSH, CDR2 LQKENI. The V segment lost 0 bases and the J segment 9 bases; nucleotides outside the gene matches: 4. The CDR3 totals 14 residues. CDR3 region: CASSPPIAGTEQFF. DNA of the CDR3: TGTGCCAGCTCACCACCAATAGCGGGAACTGAGCAGTTCTTC.

In its sample, this clonotype was seen many times. The rearrangement links TRBV29-1 to TRBJ1-1; 7 bases are a match to TRBD1. The junction had 4 bases not matched to a gene; V was cut back by 3 bases and J by 0 bases. This CDR3 contains 14 residues. From germline, CDR1 is SQVTM and CDR2 ANQGSEA. Here the CDR3 DNA reads TGCAGCGTTGATATGACAGGGCTGAACACTGAAGCTTTCTTT. This sequence encodes CSVDMTGLNTEAFF.

This clonotype occurred many times. The rearrangement links TRBV4-3 to TRBJ1-1; D not certain. V shed 1 base and J shed 1 base, with 10 bases lying between them. CDR3 length equals 15 residues. Germline assignment: CDR1 LGHNA and CDR2 YSLEER. CDR3 in amino acids: CASSQVTVANTEAFF. The CDR3 DNA follows: TGCGCCAGCAGCCAAGTTACAGTCGCGAACACTGAAGCTTTCTTT.

There are many counts of this clonotype. The J gene is TRBJ1-3, the V gene TRBV12-3 or TRBV12-4, with a tentative D call TRBD1 (6 bases). This CDR3 region has 15 residues. Trimming removed 5 bases at V and 4 bases at J, with 15 bases between. The DNA of the CDR3 is TGTGCCAGCAGTCAGAGGGGGACATTCGGAAACACCATATATTTT. Translation: CASSQRGTFGNTIYF.

V gene TRBV5-1 combines with J gene TRBJ2-1; the D gene is possibly TRBD2 (5 bases). Trimming cost V 9 bases and J 0 bases, with 16 bases left between them. The CDR3 sequence is 15 residues long. In germline, CDR1 is SGHRS, CDR2 YFSETQ. The CDR3 sequence: CAIFYREDSYNEQFF. The CDR3 DNA follows: TGCGCCATCTTCTACCGGGAAGACTCCTACAATGAGCAGTTCTTC.

This clonotype was recorded many times. CDR3 sequence (DNA): TGTGCCAGCAGCTCCCAGGAAGGCTCCTACGAGCAGTACTTC. It specifies CASSSQEGSYEQYF. J is TRBJ2-7 and V is TRBV7-6; D call uncertain. The V and J ends lost 4 bases and 0 bases respectively, with 10 bases between them. Per the germline V gene, CDR1 is SGHVS and CDR2 is FNYEAQ. The CDR3 has 14 residues.

This clonotype was counted only a few times. The chain links TRBV5-5 to TRBJ1-1, with TRBD1 as a possible D gene (5 bases). The germline CDR1 and CDR2 sequences are SGHKS and YYEKEE (reference sequence). The CDR3 runs to 16 residues. V dropped 0 bases and J dropped 5 bases, with 17 bases sitting between them. CDR3: CASSLVLGPAGTEAFF. The CDR3 nucleotides are TGTGCCAGCAGCTTGGTATTGGGGCCCGCGGGGACTGAAGCTTTCTTT.